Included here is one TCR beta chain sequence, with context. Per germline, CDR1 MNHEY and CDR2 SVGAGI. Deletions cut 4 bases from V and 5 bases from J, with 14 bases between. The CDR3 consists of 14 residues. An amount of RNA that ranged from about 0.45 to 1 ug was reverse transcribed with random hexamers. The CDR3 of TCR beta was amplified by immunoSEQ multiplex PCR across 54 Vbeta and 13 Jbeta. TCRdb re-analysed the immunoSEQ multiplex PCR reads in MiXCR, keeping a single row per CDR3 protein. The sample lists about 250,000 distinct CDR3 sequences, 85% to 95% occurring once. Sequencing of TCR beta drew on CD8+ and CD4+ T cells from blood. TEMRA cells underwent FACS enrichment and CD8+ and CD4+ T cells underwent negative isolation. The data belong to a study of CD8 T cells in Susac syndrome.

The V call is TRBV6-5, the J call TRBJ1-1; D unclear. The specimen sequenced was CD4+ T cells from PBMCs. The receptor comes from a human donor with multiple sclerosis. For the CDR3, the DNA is TGTGCCAGCAGTTGGACTCGGACCCAAACTGAAGCTTTCTTT. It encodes CASSWTRTQTEAFF.